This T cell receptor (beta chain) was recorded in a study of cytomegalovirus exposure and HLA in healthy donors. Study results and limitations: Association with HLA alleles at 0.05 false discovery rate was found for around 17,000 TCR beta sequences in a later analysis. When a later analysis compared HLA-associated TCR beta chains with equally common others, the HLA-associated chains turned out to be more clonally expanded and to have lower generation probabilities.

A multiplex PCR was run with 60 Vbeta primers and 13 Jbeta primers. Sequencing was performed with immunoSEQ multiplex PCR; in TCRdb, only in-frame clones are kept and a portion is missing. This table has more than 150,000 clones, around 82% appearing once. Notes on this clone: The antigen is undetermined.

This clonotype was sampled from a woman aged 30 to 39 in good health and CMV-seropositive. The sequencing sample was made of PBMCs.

CDR3 in amino acids: CASSQQGLGNYGYTF. The CDR3 nucleotides are TGTGCCAGCAGCCAACAGGGGTTGGGTAACTATGGCTACACCTTC. The chain combines TRBV7-8 with TRBJ1-2; TRBD1 matches at 7 bases. The germline V gene encodes CDR1 SGHVS and CDR2 FQNEAQ. The CDR3 totals 15 residues. J was trimmed by 1 base and V by 5 bases; bases with no gene match: 7.